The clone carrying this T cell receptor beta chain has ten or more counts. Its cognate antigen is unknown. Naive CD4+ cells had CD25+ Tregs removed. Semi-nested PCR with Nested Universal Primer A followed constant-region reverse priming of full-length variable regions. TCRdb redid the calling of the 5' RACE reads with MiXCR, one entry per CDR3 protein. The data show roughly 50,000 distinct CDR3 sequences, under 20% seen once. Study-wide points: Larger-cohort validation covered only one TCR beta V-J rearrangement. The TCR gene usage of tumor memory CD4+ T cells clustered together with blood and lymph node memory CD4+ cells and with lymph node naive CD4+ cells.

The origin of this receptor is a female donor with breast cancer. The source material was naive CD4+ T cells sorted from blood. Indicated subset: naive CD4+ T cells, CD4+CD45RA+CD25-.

The CDR3 here is CATREQDGNQPQHF. The CDR3 DNA reads as TGTGCCACCCGGGAGCAGGATGGCAATCAGCCCCAGCATTTT. This chain connects TRBV15 to TRBJ1-5; D not resolved. The CDR3 consists of 14 residues. The V gene's germline CDR1 is LNHNV and CDR2 YYDKDF (reference sequence). Trimming removed 8 bases from V and 2 bases from J, with 13 bases in between.